This T cell receptor beta chain was profiled in a study of cytomegalovirus exposure and HLA in healthy donors. Study-wide context: A preliminary data release comprised tens of millions of unique TCRs obtained from HLA-typed donors.

V was pared by 3 bases and J by 2 bases, with 11 bases between. Germline-derived CDR1 and CDR2 are SGHTA and FQGNSA. This CDR3 contains 15 residues. PCR involved 60 Vbeta and 13 Jbeta primers. Clones were sequenced by immunoSEQ multiplex PCR, and TCRdb holds only the in-frame ones, with some missing. The table lists about 160,000 clones, 84% of them singletons, with 1% in the top ten. The gene calls are TRBV7-2 and TRBJ1-3; a weak D match, TRBD1 (6 bases). The clonotype comes from a man aged 25 to 45 in good health and CMV-seronegative. Sequencing was performed on PBMCs. Here the CDR3 reads CASSLGRGAGNTIYF. The CDR3 coding sequence is TGTGCCAGCAGCTTGGGCAGGGGCGCTGGAAACACCATATATTTT.